These 17 T cell receptor beta chains were all obtained from the same sample, sequenced in a study of CD8+ T cells in alopecia areata. Sequencing templates came from extracted RNA that was reverse transcribed into cDNA. Profiled with immunoSEQ multiplex PCR; TCRdb holds only in-frame clones, not every one. This sample has 200,000 to 250,000 clones, with roughly two thirds found just once. The specimen was CD4+ T cells sorted from blood, collected at week 0. The receptors were sampled from a human donor with alopecia areata.

This chain uses TRBV6-5 with TRBJ2-5; 9 bases line up with TRBD2. The germline CDR1 and CDR2 sequences are MNHEY and SVGAGI. The CDR3 contains 13 residues. V lost 10 bases to trimming and J lost 5 bases; unmatched junction nucleotides: 8. The CDR3 protein is CATRGLARETQYF. The CDR3 region has the DNA TGTGCCACCCGGGGACTAGCCAGGGAGACCCAGTACTTC.

The chain carries TRBV11-2 and TRBJ2-5, with D tentatively TRBD1 (6 bases). The J call could be wrong; TRBJ2-7 is a better fit for the DNA end. Germline CDR1 reads SGHAT; CDR2 reads FQNNGV. The CDR3 consists of 14 residues. The CDR3 loop is CASSSRTESYEQYF. CDR3 nucleotides: TGTGCCAGCAGCTCGCGGACAGAGTCCTACGAGCAGTACTTC.

Note on this clone: Germline and junction disagree at one end, which may indicate a read error. The sample holds other DNA sequences that translate to the same CDR3. The chain has TRBV2 and TRBJ1-1; D not resolved. The length of the CDR3 is 13 residues. Germline V gene lookup returns CDR1 SNHLY and CDR2 FYNNEI. The CDR3 here is CASSEARQSEAFF. The DNA for the CDR3 is TGTGCCAGCAGTGAAGCGCGGCAAAGTGAAGCTTTTTTT.

The rearrangement joins TRBV4-1 to TRBJ1-2; D is perhaps TRBD1 (6 bases). This CDR3 is 14 amino acids long. V shed 4 bases and J shed 4 bases, with 13 bases lying between them. Germline CDR1 and CDR2: MGHRA and YSYEKL. CDR3 sequence reads: CASSRLGQIYGYTF. Written as DNA, the CDR3 is TGCGCCAGCAGCCGATTAGGACAGATCTATGGCTACACCTTC.

The chain employs TRBV5-1 and TRBJ1-1; 7 nucleotides match TRBD1. The junction had 4 bases not matched to a gene; V was cut back by 4 bases and J by 1 base. From germline, CDR1 is SGHRS and CDR2 YFSETQ. The CDR3 runs to 14 residues. The CDR3 nucleotides read TGCGCCAGCAGCCCTAGGACAGGGAACACTGAAGCTTTCTTT. This codes for CASSPRTGNTEAFF.

Note on this clone: Other DNA sequences in the sample encode the same CDR3. This sequence joins TRBV5-6 and TRBJ2-1; D is ambiguous. The germline V gene encodes CDR1 SGHDT and CDR2 YYEEEE. Trimming shortened V by 0 bases and J by 7 bases, and 2 bases separated the two germline ends. The CDR3 spans 11 residues. CDR3 in amino acids: CASSLGNEQFF. DNA for the CDR3: TGTGCCAGCAGCTTGGGTAATGAGCAGTTCTTC.

This clone was detected once. V usage is TRBV2 and J usage is TRBJ2-1, with 9 bases identical to TRBD1. The V segment lost 5 bases and the J segment 4 bases; nucleotides outside the gene matches: 6. The CDR3 sequence is 15 residues long. Per germline, CDR1 SNHLY and CDR2 FYNNEI. In DNA form, the CDR3 reads TGTGCCAGCAGTTCACAGGGGGCAGGTTACAATGAGCAGTTCTTC. This encodes CASSSQGAGYNEQFF.

The table lists this clone with many counts. CDR3 DNA: TGCGCCAGCAGCTTGGCCGGGACAGGGGGAGGCTACACCTTC. Its protein product is CASSLAGTGGGYTF. The chain uses TRBV5-1 and TRBJ1-2; 11 bases map to TRBD1. CDR3 size: 14 residues. CDR1 is SGHRS, CDR2 YFSETQ, per germline. V dropped 0 bases and J dropped 8; count of bases not matched to a gene: 3.

The chain recombines TRBV7-3 with TRBJ1-1; possible D gene TRBD1, 5 bases. V was clipped by 2 bases and J by 2 bases, with 18 bases between them. The CDR3 runs 17 residues. CDR1 and CDR2 (germline): SGHTA, FQGTGA. CDR3 nucleotide sequence: TGTGCCAGCAGCTTACCCCGCAGGGAGAGGGGTAACACTGAAGCTTTCTTT. This sequence encodes CASSLPRRERGNTEAFF.

This chain uses TRBV7-2 with TRBJ2-1; 9 positions agree with TRBD1. The CDR3 sequence is 13 residues long. Per the germline V gene, CDR1 is SGHTA and CDR2 is FQGNSA. The ends lost 4 bases at V and 10 bases at J; junction bases unmatched: 5. The CDR3: CASSSTGGGEQFF. Here the CDR3 DNA reads TGTGCCAGCAGCTCCACAGGGGGCGGGGAGCAGTTCTTC.

J is TRBJ2-2 and V is TRBV30; possibly TRBD2 for D (5 bases). The V and J ends lost 4 bases and 1 base respectively, with 13 bases between them. CDR3 size: 15 residues. Looked up from germline, CDR1 is GTSNPN and CDR2 is SVGIG (reference sequence). Here the CDR3 reads CAWNVGLVNTGELFF. DNA for the CDR3: TGTGCCTGGAATGTTGGACTTGTGAACACCGGGGAGCTGTTTTTT.

This chain connects TRBV29-1 to TRBJ1-2, with TRBD1 as a possible D gene (5 bases). V was cut by 4 bases and J by 7 bases, with 10 bases left in between. The V gene's germline CDR1 is SQVTM and CDR2 ANQGSEA. The CDR3 has 11 residues. The CDR3 loop reads CSVVSGPGYTF. The CDR3 nucleotides are TGCAGCGTTGTTTCAGGGCCTGGCTACACCTTC.

A remark on this clone: Different DNA sequences within this sample yield the same CDR3. The chain links TRBV5-1 to TRBJ2-5; 7 nucleotides align to TRBD2. Germline CDR1 SGHRS, CDR2 YFSETQ. The CDR3 is 14 amino acids. V lost 4 bases and J lost 2; bases outside the gene matches: 5. CDR3 residues: CASSPGLTQETQYF. CDR3 DNA sequence: TGCGCCAGCAGCCCGGGACTAACGCAAGAGACCCAGTACTTC.

This clone was seen only a few times. V gene TRBV19 combines with J gene TRBJ2-7; TRBD1 matches 7 bases. Looked up from germline, CDR1 is LNHDA and CDR2 is SQIVND (reference sequence). J lost 3 bases, V lost 5 bases, and 10 bases had no gene match. This CDR3 has 15 amino acids. The CDR3 sequence: CASSSTGTAFYEQYF. The DNA for the CDR3 is TGTGCCAGTAGTTCCACCGGGACAGCCTTCTACGAGCAGTACTTC.

The V call is TRBV11-2, the J call TRBJ2-1; TRBD1 matches at 7 bases. The CDR3 length is 15 residues. With V trimmed by 5 bases and J by 8 bases, 12 bases remained unmatched. CDR1 is SGHAT and CDR2 is FQNNGV in the germline V gene. The CDR3 sequence: CASSQTLNRGHEQFF. CDR3 nucleotides: TGTGCCAGCAGCCAAACCCTCAACAGGGGTCATGAGCAGTTCTTC.

The genes are TRBV11-2 and TRBJ2-7; 10 bases map to TRBD2. Losses at the gene ends were 5 bases for V and 3 bases for J; bases not matched to a gene: 4. Looked up from germline, CDR1 is SGHAT and CDR2 is FQNNGV. The CDR3 totals 14 residues. The CDR3 DNA is TGTGCCAGCAGCACGAGGACTAGCGGCTACGAGCAGTACTTC. Its protein is CASSTRTSGYEQYF.

This clone appeared a few times. CDR3 sequence (DNA): TGCAGCGTTGCTCGCGGGGGGGCTGGAGAGACCCAGTACTTC. Translated, it gives CSVARGGAGETQYF. V and J are TRBV29-1 and TRBJ2-5, with 9 positions matching TRBD2. V was pared by 4 bases and J by 4 bases, with 7 bases of the junction left unmatched. Germline loops: CDR1 SQVTM, CDR2 ANQGSEA. This CDR3 is 14 amino acids long.